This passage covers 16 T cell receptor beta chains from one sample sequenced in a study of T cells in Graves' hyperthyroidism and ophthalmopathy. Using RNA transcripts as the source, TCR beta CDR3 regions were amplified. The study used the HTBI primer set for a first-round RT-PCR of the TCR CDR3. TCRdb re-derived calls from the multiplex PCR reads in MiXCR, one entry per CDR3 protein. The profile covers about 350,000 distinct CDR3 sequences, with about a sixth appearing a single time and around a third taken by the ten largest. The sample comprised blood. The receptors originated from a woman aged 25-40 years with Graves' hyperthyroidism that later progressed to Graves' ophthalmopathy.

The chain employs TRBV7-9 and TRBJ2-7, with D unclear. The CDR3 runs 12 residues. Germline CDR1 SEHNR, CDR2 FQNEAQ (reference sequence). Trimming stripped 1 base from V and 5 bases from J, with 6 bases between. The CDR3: CASSLGGDEQYF. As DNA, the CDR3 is TGTGCCAGCAGCTTAGGCGGCGACGAGCAGTACTTC.

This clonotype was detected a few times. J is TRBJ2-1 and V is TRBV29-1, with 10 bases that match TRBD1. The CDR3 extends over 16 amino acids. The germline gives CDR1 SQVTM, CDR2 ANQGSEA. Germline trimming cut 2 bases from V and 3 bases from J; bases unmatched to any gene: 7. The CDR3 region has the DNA TGCAGCGTTGAACCCCCGGGGACAGGGGTCTACAATGAGCAGTTCTTC. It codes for CSVEPPGTGVYNEQFF.

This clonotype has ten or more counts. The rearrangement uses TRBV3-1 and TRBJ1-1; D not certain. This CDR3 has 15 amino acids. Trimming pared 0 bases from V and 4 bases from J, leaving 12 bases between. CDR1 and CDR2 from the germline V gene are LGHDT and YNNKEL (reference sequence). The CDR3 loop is CASSQEGGRGTEAFF. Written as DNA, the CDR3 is TGTGCCAGCAGCCAAGAGGGAGGGAGAGGCACTGAAGCTTTCTTT.

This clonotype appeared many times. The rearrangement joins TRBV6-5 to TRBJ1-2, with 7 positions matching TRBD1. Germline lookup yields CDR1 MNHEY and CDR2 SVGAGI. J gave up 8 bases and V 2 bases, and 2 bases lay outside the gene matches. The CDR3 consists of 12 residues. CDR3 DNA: TGTGCCAGCAGTTACGGGGACAGCGGCTACACCTTC. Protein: CASSYGDSGYTF.

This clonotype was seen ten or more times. CDR3 amino acids: CASSLARGLGEAFF. The CDR3 DNA reads as TGTGCCAGCAGCTTAGCGCGAGGGTTGGGTGAAGCTTTCTTT. The V call is TRBV7-8, the J call TRBJ1-1; D ambiguous. CDR1 is SGHVS, CDR2 FQNEAQ, per germline. V lost 0 bases and J 7 bases, leaving 12 bases between the germline ends. CDR3 length: 14 residues.

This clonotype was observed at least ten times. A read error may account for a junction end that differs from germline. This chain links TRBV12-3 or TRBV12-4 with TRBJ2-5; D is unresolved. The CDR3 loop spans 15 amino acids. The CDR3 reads CASSFFPFGQGTQYF. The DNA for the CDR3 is TGTGCCAGCAGTTTTTTCCCATTTGGCCAAGGGACCCAGTACTTC.

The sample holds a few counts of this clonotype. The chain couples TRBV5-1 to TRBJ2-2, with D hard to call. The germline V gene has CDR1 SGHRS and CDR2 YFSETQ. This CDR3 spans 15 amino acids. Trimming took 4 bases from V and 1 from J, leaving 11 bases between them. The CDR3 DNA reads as TGCGCCAGCAGCCCGTACCGGCAGAACACCGGGGAGCTGTTTTTT. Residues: CASSPYRQNTGELFF.

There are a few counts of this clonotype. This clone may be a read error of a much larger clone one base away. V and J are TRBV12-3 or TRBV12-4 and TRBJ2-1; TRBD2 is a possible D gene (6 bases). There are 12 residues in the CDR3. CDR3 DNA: TGTGCCGGCAGTTTAACCGGAGGGGAGCAGTTCTTC. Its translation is CAGSLTGGEQFF.

The CDR3 coding sequence is TGTGCCAGCAGCCCCAAGGCGAGTAATACAGGGACTAGAATACCTCACAATGAGCAGTACTTC. This encodes CASSPKASNTGTRIPHNEQYF. This rearrangement joins TRBV7-9 to TRBJ2-1, with 8 nucleotides matching TRBD2. Near its end, the DNA agrees better with TRBJ2-7, so the J call may be wrong. Germline V gene lookup returns CDR1 SEHNR and CDR2 FQNEAQ (reference sequence). This CDR3 has 21 residues.

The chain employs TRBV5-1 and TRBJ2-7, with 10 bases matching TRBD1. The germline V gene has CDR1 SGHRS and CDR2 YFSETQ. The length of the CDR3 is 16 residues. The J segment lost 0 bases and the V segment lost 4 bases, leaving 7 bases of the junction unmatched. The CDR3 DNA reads TGCGCCAGCAGCCCGGGACAGGGGATGAGCTCCTACGAGCAGTACTTC. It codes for CASSPGQGMSSYEQYF. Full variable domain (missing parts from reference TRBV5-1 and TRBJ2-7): KAGVTQTPRYLIKTRGQQVTLSCSPISGHRSVSWYQQTPGQGLQFLFEYFSETQRNKGNFPGRFSGRQFSNSRSEMNVSTLELGDSALYLCASSPGQGMSSYEQYFGPGTRLTVT.

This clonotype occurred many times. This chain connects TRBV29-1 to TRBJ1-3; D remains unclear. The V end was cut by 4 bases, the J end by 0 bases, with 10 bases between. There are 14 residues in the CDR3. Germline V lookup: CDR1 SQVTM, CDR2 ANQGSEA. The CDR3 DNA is TGCAGCGTTGGGTTGGGGTTCTCTGGAAACACCATATATTTT. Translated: CSVGLGFSGNTIYF.

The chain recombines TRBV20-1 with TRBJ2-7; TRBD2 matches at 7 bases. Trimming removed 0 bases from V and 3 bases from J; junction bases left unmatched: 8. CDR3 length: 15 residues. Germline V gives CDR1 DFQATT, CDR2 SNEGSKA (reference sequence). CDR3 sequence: CSARDILARNYEQYF. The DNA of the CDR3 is TGCAGTGCTAGAGATATACTAGCGAGAAACTACGAGCAGTACTTC.

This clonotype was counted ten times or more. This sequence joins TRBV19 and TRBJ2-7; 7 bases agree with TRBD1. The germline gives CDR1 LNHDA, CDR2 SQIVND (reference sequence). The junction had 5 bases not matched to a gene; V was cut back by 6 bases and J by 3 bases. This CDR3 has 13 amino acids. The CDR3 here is CASRRAGGYEQYF. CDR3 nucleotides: TGTGCCAGTAGGCGAGCAGGGGGCTACGAGCAGTACTTC.

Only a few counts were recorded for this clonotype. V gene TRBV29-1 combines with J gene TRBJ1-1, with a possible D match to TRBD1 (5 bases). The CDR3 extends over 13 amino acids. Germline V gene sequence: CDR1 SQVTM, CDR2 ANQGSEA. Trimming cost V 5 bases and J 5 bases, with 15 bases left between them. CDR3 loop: CSVTKGTSTEAFF. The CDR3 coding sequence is TGCAGCGTTACCAAGGGGACTAGTACTGAAGCTTTCTTT.

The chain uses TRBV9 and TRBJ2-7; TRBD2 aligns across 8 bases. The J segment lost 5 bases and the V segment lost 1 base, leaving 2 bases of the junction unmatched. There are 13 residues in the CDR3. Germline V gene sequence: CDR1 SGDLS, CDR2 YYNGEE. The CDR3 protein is CASSVSGGDEQYF. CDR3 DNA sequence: TGTGCCAGCAGCGTAAGCGGGGGCGACGAGCAGTACTTC. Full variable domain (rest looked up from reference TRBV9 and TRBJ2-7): DSGVTQTPKHLITATGQRVTLRCSPRSGDLSVYWYQQSLDQGLQFLIQYYNGEERAKGNILERFSAQQFPDLHSELNLSSLELGDSALYFCASSVSGGDEQYFGPGTRLTVT.

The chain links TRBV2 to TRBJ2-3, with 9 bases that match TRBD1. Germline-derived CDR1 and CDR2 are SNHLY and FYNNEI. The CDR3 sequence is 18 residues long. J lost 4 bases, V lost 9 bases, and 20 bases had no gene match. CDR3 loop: CARQALPPGQGWADTQYF. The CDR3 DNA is TGTGCCAGACAAGCATTACCCCCGGGACAGGGATGGGCAGATACGCAGTATTTT.